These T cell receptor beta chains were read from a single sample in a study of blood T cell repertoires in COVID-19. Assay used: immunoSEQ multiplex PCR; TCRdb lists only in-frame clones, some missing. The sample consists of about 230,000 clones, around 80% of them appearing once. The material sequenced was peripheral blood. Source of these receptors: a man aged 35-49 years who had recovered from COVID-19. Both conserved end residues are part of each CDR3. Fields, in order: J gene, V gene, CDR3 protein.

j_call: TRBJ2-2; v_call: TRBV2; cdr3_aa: CASRGLAGTGELFF
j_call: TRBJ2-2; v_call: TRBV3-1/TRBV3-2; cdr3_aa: CASSPTPGELFF
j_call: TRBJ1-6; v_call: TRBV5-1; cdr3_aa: CASSRLTGGGSPLHF
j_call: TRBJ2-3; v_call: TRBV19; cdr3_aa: CASSMRFSDTQYF
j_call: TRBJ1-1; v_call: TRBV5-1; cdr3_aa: CASSLTGTPRGTEAFF
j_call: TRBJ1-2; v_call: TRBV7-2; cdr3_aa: CASSYRGQTGYTF
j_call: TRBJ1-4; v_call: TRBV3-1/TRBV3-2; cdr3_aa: CASSRAINEKLFF
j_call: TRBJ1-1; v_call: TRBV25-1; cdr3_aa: CASSDRDPSQRQAFF
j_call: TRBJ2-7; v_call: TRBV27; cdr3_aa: CASSFSRSAYEQYF
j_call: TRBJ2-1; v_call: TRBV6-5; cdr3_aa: CASSRAGGRYNEQFF
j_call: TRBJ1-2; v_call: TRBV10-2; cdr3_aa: CASRETGEDGYTF
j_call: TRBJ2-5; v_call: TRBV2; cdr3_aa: CASTSGGRETQYF
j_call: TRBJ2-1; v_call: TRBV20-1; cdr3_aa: CSAWTSGKEFF
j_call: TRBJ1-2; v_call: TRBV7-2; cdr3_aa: CASSLDGRGYGYTF
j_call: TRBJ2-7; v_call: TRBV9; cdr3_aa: CASSVRPGTGMDTYEQYF
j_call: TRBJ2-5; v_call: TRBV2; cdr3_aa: CASSDVGAETQYF
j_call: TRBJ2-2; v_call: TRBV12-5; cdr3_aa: CASGLVQGDTGELFF
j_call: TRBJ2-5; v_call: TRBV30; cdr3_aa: CAWSGDSRETQYF
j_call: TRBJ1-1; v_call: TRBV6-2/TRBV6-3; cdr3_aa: CASSYSRRAAFF
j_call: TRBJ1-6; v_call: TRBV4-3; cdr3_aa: CASSQDVTGLGSPLHF
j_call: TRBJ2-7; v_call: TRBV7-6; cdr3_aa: CASSLGPLREYEQYF
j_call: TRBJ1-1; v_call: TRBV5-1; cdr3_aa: CASSLKQNTEAFF
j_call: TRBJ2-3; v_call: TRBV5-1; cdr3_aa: CASSLEARADTQYF
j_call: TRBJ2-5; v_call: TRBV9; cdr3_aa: CASSVAGDSRETQYF
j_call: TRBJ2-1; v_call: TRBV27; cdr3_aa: CASNSGRNYNEQFF
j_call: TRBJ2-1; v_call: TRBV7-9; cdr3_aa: CASSPSGYGEQFF
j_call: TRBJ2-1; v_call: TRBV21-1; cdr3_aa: CASSKGGNEQFF
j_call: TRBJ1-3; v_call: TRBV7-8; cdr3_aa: CASSPVPNTIYF
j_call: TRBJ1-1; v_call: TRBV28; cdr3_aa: CASSMVAIPEAFF
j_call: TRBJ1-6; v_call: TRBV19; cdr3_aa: CASRPGGAAGNSPLHF
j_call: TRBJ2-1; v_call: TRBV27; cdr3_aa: CASRSGGGGYNEQFF
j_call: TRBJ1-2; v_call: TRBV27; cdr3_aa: CASAWGGGQNYGYTF
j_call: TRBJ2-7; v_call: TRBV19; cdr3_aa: CASSSGLAGVQEQYF
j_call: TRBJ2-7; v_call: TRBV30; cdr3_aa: CAWNENYEQYF
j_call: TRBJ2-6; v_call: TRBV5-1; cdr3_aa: CASSQRTGTYSGANVLTF
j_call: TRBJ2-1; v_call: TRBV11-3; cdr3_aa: CASSLSGSHEQFF
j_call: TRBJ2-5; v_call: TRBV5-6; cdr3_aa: CASSLVNYGETQYF
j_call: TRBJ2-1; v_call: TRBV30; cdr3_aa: CASSRSSYNEQFF
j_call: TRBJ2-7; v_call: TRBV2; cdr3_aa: CASSGRSYEQYF
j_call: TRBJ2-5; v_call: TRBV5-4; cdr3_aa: CASSPTSSETQYF
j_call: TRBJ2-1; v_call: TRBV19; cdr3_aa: CASTRTSGDNEQFF
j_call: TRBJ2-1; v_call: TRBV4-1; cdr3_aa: CASSHSNRGVYNEQFF
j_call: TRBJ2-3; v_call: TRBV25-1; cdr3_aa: CASSVQWAGGPIDTQYF
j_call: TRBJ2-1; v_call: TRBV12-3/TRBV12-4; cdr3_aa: CASTSGKNEQFF
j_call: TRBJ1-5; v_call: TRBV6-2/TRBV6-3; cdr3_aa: CASSYSVIVGGRNQPQHF
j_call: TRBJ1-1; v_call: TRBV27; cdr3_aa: CASSPRLGGMNTEAFF
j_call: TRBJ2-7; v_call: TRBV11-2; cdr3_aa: CASSLASGDWGEQYF
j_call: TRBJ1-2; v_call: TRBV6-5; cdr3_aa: CASRDRARHGYTF
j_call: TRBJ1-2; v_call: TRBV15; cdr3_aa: CATSPRTVPMVYGYTF
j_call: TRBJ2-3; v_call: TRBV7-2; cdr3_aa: CASSSGGLAGTDTQYF
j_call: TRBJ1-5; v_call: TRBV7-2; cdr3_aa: CASSLGWGGLQPQHF
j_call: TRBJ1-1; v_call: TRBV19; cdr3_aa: CASSFTDRGVSAEAFF